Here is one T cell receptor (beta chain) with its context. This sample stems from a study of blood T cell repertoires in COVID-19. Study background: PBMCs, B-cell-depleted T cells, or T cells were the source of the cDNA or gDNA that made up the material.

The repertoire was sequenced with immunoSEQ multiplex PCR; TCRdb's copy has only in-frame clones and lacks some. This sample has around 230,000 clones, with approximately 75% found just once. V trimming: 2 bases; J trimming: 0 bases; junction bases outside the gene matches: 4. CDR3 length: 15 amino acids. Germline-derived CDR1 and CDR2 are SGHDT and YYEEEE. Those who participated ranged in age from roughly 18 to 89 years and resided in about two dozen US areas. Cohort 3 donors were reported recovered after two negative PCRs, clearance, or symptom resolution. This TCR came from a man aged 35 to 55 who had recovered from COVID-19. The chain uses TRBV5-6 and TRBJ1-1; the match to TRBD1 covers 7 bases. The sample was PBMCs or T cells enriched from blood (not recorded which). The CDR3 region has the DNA TGTGCCAGCAGCTTTTATGGACAGGTGAACACTGAAGCTTTCTTT. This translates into CASSFYGQVNTEAFF.